Listed here is a single TCR beta chain. What it binds is not known. The data belong to a study of T cell responses to AZD1222 COVID-19 vaccine. Study-level results: The donor cohort was predominantly white British with a female majority, and clonal diversity may have been underestimated.

The repertoire was sequenced with immunoSEQ multiplex PCR; TCRdb's copy has only in-frame clones and lacks some. The sample carries about 110,000 clones, approximately 86% recorded once. The specimen comprised peripheral blood, sampled on day 0 of AZD1222 vaccination. This clonotype was obtained from an adult in good health.

Here the CDR3 DNA reads TGCGCCAGCAGCTTGGTGGCAGGGGGAACAGATACGCAGTATTTT. Translating it yields CASSLVAGGTDTQYF. J is TRBJ2-3 and V is TRBV5-1; 7 bases are shared with TRBD1. The CDR3 runs to 15 residues. Germline trimming cut 0 bases from V and 3 bases from J; bases unmatched to any gene: 4. Germline V lookup: CDR1 SGHRS, CDR2 YFSETQ.